What follows is one T cell receptor beta chain and its context. This sample was included in a study of technical replicates of blood from four donors. The CDR3 runs to 16 residues. The V end lost 5 bases, the J end lost 3 bases, and 14 bases lay between the germline ends. Germline V gene lookup returns CDR1 LNHDA and CDR2 SQIVND (reference sequence). Libraries were prepared by immunoSEQ multiplex PCR; TCRdb keeps only in-frame clonotypes and omits some of them. The sample consists of tens of thousands of clones, 85% to 90% of them appearing once. The source is a human donor in good health. Some clones in this sample may be carry-over from other donors' samples. The sequenced sample consisted of PBMCs. The V gene is TRBV19, the J gene TRBJ1-6; D call uncertain. The CDR3 loop is CASSSALNYYNSPLHF. In DNA, the CDR3 is TGTGCCAGTAGTTCGGCACTCAACTACTATAATTCACCCCTCCACTTT.